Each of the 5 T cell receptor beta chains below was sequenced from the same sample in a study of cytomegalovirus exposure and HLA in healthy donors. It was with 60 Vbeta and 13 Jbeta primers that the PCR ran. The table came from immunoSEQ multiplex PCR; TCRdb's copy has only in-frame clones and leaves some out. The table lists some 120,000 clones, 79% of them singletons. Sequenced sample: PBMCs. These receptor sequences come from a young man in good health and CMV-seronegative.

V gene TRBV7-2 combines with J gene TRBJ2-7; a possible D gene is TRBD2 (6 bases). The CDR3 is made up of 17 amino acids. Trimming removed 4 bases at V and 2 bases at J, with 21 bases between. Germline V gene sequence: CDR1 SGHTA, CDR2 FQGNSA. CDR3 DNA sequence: TGTGCCAGCAGCTCACACGCCGGGACTGTAGCAGCCTACGAGCAGTACTTC. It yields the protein CASSSHAGTVAAYEQYF.

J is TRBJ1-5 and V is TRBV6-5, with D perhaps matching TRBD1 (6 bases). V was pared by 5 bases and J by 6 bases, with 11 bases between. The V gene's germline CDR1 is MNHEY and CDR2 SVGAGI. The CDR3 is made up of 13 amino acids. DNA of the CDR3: TGTGCCAGCAGTAGGGGGTGGTCTCAGCCCCAGCATTTT. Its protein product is CASSRGWSQPQHF.

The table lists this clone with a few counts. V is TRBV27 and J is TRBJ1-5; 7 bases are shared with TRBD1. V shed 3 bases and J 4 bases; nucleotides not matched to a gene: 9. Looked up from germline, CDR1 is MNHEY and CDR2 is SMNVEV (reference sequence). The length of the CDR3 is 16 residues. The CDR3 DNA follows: TGTGCCAGCAGTTTTGGGGGACAGCTTGTAAATCAGCCCCAGCATTTT. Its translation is CASSFGGQLVNQPQHF.

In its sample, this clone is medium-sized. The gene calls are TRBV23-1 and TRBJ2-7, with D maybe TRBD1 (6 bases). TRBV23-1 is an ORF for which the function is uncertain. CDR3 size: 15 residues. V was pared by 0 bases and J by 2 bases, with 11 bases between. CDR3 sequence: CASSQSQGRAYEQYV. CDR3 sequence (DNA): TGCGCCAGCAGTCAATCACAGGGTCGGGCCTACGAGCAGTACGTC.

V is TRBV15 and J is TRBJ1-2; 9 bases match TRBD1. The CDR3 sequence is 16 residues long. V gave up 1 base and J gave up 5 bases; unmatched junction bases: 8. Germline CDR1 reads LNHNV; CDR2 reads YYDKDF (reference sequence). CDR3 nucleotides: TGTGCCACCAGCAGAGCGCAAACAGGGGGCGGGTATGGCTACACCTTC. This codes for CATSRAQTGGGYGYTF. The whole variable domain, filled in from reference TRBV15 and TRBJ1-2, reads DAMVIQNPRYQVTQFGKPVTLSCSQTLNHNVMYWYQQKSSQAPKLLFHYYDKDFNNEADTPDNFQSRRPNTSFCFLDIRSPGLGDTAMYLCATSRAQTGGGYGYTFGSGTRLTVV.